The 30 T cell receptor beta chains below were found in one sample sequenced in a study of regulatory T cells in long-lasting Graves disease. The time point is: newly diagnosed GD, antithyroid drugs for less than 3 months. PBMC RNA served as the TCR library source. CDR3-region Arm-PCR and iRepertoire HTBI primers produced the TCR beta libraries. TCRdb reanalysed the multiplex PCR reads using MiXCR and keeps one entry per CDR3 protein. The table lists 400,000 to 500,000 distinct CDR3 sequences, about 15% of them singletons, with about 10% in the top ten. The same sample was also used in a study of T cells in Graves' hyperthyroidism and ophthalmopathy.

The sequences come from peripheral blood mononuclear cells (PBMCs), collected at new diagnosis, from a patient treated with antithyroid drugs. These receptors were taken from a woman in her twenties or thirties with Graves disease.

For this clonotype: A clone one base away is much larger, so this may be a read error. This chain uses TRBV7-9 with TRBJ2-1; 8 bases are shared with TRBD1. Per the germline V gene, CDR1 is SEHNR and CDR2 is FQNEAQ (reference sequence). The CDR3 runs 17 residues. V lost 5 bases and J lost 10; bases outside the gene matches: 19. The CDR3 coding sequence is TGTGCCAGCAGCGCTGGGACTCAGGGGGCCGTCCGGTACGAGCAGTTCTTC. Encoded protein: CASSAGTQGAVRYEQFF. The full variable domain, its missing parts supplied by reference TRBV7-9 and TRBJ2-1, is DTGVSQNPRHKITKRGQNVTFRCDPISEHNRLYWYRQTLGQGPEFLTYFQNEAQLEKSRLLSDRFSAERPKGSFSTLEIQRTEQGDSAMYLCASSAGTQGAVRYEQFFGPGTRLTVL.

The V and J genes are TRBV9 and TRBJ2-7; TRBD2 agrees at 8 bases. Germline CDR1 is SGDLS and CDR2 is YYNGEE. This CDR3 comprises 15 residues. V was clipped by 4 bases and J by 5 bases; unmatched bases: 11. The CDR3 nucleotides read TGTGCCAGCAGCCCGCCCCAAGCGGGAGCACACGAGCAGTACTTC. Translation gives CASSPPQAGAHEQYF.

The chain has TRBV2 and TRBJ1-5; possible D gene TRBD1, 5 bases. Germline loops: CDR1 SNHLY, CDR2 FYNNEI. V lost 2 bases and J 6 bases, leaving 11 bases between the germline ends. The CDR3 consists of 14 residues. This CDR3 is CASSELAGSQPQHF. CDR3 sequence (DNA): TGTGCCAGCAGTGAATTGGCAGGGAGTCAGCCCCAGCATTTT.

This clonotype has a handful of counts. The chain links TRBV7-9 to TRBJ2-1; 9 bases line up with TRBD2. Germline CDR1 and CDR2: SEHNR and FQNEAQ (reference sequence). This CDR3 has 17 amino acids. The V gene end was trimmed by 3 bases and the J gene end by 4 bases; junction bases not matched to a gene: 10. The CDR3 DNA reads as TGTGCCAGCAGCTTCTTCGGGACTAGCTTAGTTTACAATGAGCAGTTCTTC. This sequence encodes CASSFFGTSLVYNEQFF.

The chain is built from TRBV30 and TRBJ1-1; TRBD1 matches 8 bases. The CDR3 spans 14 residues. With V trimmed by 6 bases and J by 0 bases, 6 bases remained unmatched. CDR1 GTSNPN and CDR2 SVGIG come from the germline V gene (reference sequence). The CDR3 here is CACMDRAMNTEAFF. The CDR3 DNA is TGTGCCTGTATGGACAGGGCGATGAACACTGAAGCTTTCTTT.

This clonotype was counted a few times. Germline and junction disagree at one end, which may indicate a read error. The J gene is TRBJ1-1, the V gene TRBV27, with D uncertain. Germline V gene data show CDR1 as MNHEY and CDR2 as SMNVEV (reference sequence). CDR3 length equals 12 residues. CDR3 sequence reads: CASSVSGSEAFF. CDR3 nucleotides: TGTGCCAGCAGTGTATCGGGGTCTGAAGCTTTCTTT.

This clonotype has a count of ten or more. This chain connects TRBV28 to TRBJ2-7; TRBD1 matches 9 bases. Germline-derived CDR1 and CDR2 are MDHEN and SYDVKM. V was clipped by 5 bases and J by 4 bases; unmatched bases: 9. This CDR3 region has 15 residues. The CDR3 nucleotides are TGTGCCAGCAGTCAAAGGACAGGGGCTGTTTACGAGCAGTACTTC. Amino acids: CASSQRTGAVYEQYF. The whole variable domain, remainder taken from reference TRBV28 and TRBJ2-7, is DVKVTQSSRYLVKRTGEKVFLECVQDMDHENMFWYRQDPGLGLRLIYFSYDVKMKEKGDIPEGYSVSREKKERFSLILESASTNQTSMYLCASSQRTGAVYEQYFGPGTRLTVT.

This sequence joins TRBV7-9 and TRBJ2-5; 12 bases line up with TRBD2. In germline, CDR1 is SEHNR, CDR2 FQNEAQ (reference sequence). V lost 5 bases, J lost 5 bases, and 9 bases stayed unmatched. The CDR3 length is 16 residues. CDR3 protein: CASSPTSGSPEETQYF. In DNA form, the CDR3 reads TGTGCCAGCAGCCCGACTAGCGGGAGCCCGGAGGAGACCCAGTACTTC.

The rearrangement uses TRBV5-1 and TRBJ1-1, with a weak D call TRBD1 (6 bases). Germline V gene sequence: CDR1 SGHRS, CDR2 YFSETQ. V shed 3 bases and J shed 5 bases, with 17 bases lying between them. CDR3 length: 15 amino acids. CDR3 sequence: CASSSRQGMGTEAFF. Written as DNA, the CDR3 is TGCGCCAGCAGCTCTCGTCAGGGGATGGGTACTGAAGCTTTCTTT.

This clonotype was seen at least ten times. The V and J genes are TRBV7-6 and TRBJ2-3, with TRBD2 matching over 13 bases. J was trimmed by 3 bases and V by 5 bases; bases with no gene match: 11. Germline CDR1 reads SGHVS; CDR2 reads FNYEAQ. CDR3 size: 18 residues. CDR3 amino acids: CASSLPHTSGRVTDTQYF. As DNA, the CDR3 is TGTGCCAGCAGCCTCCCTCATACTAGCGGGAGGGTAACAGATACGCAGTATTTT.

Points on this clonotype: A much larger clone lies one base from this, so it may be a read error. This chain joins TRBV3-1 and TRBJ2-5; no firm D call. V lost 1 base and J lost 5, with 8 bases in between. Germline CDR1 reads LGHDT; CDR2 reads YNNKEL (reference sequence). CDR3 length equals 13 residues. The CDR3 sequence is CASSQGRHETQYF. The CDR3 DNA is TGTGCCAGCAGCCAAGGGCGCCACGAGACCCAGTACTTC.

This clonotype was detected ten times or more. The chain recombines TRBV5-6 with TRBJ2-7; the D gene is possibly TRBD2 (7 bases). The CDR3 is made up of 15 amino acids. V shed 4 bases and J shed 5 bases, with 19 bases lying between them. The germline gives CDR1 SGHDT, CDR2 YYEEEE. CDR3 region: CASSPRGGGVHEQYF. CDR3 in DNA: TGTGCCAGCAGCCCCCGAGGGGGGGGTGTCCACGAGCAGTACTTC.

This clonotype has a count of ten or more. The rearrangement uses TRBV4-1 and TRBJ2-7; D is unresolved. Per germline, CDR1 MGHRA and CDR2 YSYEKL. V lost 0 bases, J lost 0 bases, and 12 bases lay in between. The CDR3 length is 16 residues. The CDR3 here is CASSQEGLTSSYEQYF. The CDR3 coding sequence is TGCGCCAGCAGCCAAGAGGGCCTGACAAGCTCCTACGAGCAGTACTTC.

This clonotype was found many times. The CDR3 loop reads CASNGDEQYF. CDR3 nucleotide sequence: TGCGCCAGCAACGGGGACGAGCAGTACTTC. The rearrangement uses TRBV5-1 and TRBJ2-7; possible D gene TRBD2, 5 bases. Germline CDR1 reads SGHRS; CDR2 reads YFSETQ. CDR3 length equals 10 residues. V shed 6 bases and J shed 5 bases, with 6 bases lying between them.

In the case of this clonotype: The likely explanation is a read error, given a far larger clone one base away. The CDR3 coding sequence is TGTGCCGGCAGCTTAGGCCGGACAGCGACAGATACGCAGTATTTT. It codes for CAGSLGRTATDTQYF. This chain joins TRBV7-9 and TRBJ2-3; possibly TRBD1 for D (6 bases). Germline CDR1 SEHNR, CDR2 FQNEAQ (reference sequence). CDR3 length equals 15 residues.

This chain uses TRBV18 with TRBJ1-3; 8 positions agree with TRBD1. Germline V lookup: CDR1 KGHSH, CDR2 LQKENI. This CDR3 is built from 16 residues. V lost 3 bases, J lost 1 base, and 5 bases stayed unmatched. The CDR3 region has the DNA TGTGCCAGCTCACCCCCAGACAGGGGTTCTGGAAACACCATATATTTT. Protein product: CASSPPDRGSGNTIYF.

Ten or more counts support this clonotype. This chain joins TRBV12-3 or TRBV12-4 and TRBJ1-4; D ambiguous. This CDR3 is 16 amino acids long. V was shortened by 1 base and J by 0 bases, with 9 bases between the two germline ends. This CDR3 reads CASSLVAAATNEKLFF. The CDR3 DNA is TGTGCCAGCAGTTTAGTTGCAGCTGCAACTAATGAAAAACTGTTTTTT.

The V gene is TRBV29-1, the J gene TRBJ2-1, with unresolved D. The CDR3 contains 13 residues. CDR1 SQVTM and CDR2 ANQGSEA come from the germline V gene. With 1 base removed from V and 5 bases from J, the gap between germline ends came to 9 bases. CDR3 sequence reads: CSVEGWSNNEQFF. In nucleotides, the CDR3 is TGCAGCGTTGAAGGGTGGAGTAACAATGAGCAGTTCTTC.

This clonotype was seen many times. The rearrangement links TRBV7-9 to TRBJ1-2; 9 bases fit TRBD1. The V gene end was trimmed by 2 bases and the J gene end by 7 bases; junction bases not matched to a gene: 8. CDR3 length: 15 residues. Germline V gene data show CDR1 as SEHNR and CDR2 as FQNEAQ (reference sequence). The CDR3 DNA is TGTGCCAGCAGCTTATCCACAGGGGGCGGACGTGGCTACACCTTC. Translation: CASSLSTGGGRGYTF.

The genes are TRBV3-1 and TRBJ2-1; D is uncertain. Germline-derived CDR1 and CDR2 are LGHDT and YNNKEL (reference sequence). V was clipped by 4 bases and J by 0 bases, with 16 bases between them. The CDR3 contains 17 residues. The DNA of the CDR3 is TGTGCCAGCAGCCCCTTATTAGTCCGTCGCTCCTACAATGAGCAGTTCTTC. Translated: CASSPLLVRRSYNEQFF.

The chain recombines TRBV20-1 with TRBJ1-3; no reliable D call. The length of the CDR3 is 11 residues. Looked up from germline, CDR1 is DFQATT and CDR2 is SNEGSKA (reference sequence). V lost 0 bases, J lost 11 bases, and 8 bases lay in between. The CDR3 here is CSARDNGPIYF. The CDR3 DNA is TGCAGTGCTAGAGATAACGGACCCATATATTTT.

This clonotype was observed many times. The genes are TRBV6-2 or TRBV6-3 and TRBJ2-7; D may match TRBD1 or TRBD2 (5 bases each). The CDR3 covers 15 residues. Trimming removed 6 bases from V and 5 bases from J, with 20 bases in between. Germline CDR1 is MNHEY and CDR2 is SVGEGT. CDR3 loop: CASSRLGTQGDEQYF. The CDR3 nucleotides are TGTGCCAGCAGCCGCCTGGGGACCCAGGGCGACGAGCAGTACTTC.

This clonotype was seen ten or more times. The V and J genes are TRBV12-5 and TRBJ1-1; TRBD1 matches 9 bases. Germline values: CDR1 LGHNT, CDR2 FRNRAP. This CDR3 is 16 amino acids long. The ends lost 5 bases at V and 6 bases at J; junction bases unmatched: 13. The CDR3 spells CASGASRDRVLAEAFF. CDR3 in DNA: TGTGCTAGTGGTGCCTCCCGGGACAGGGTGCTCGCTGAAGCTTTCTTT.

This clonotype appeared many times. This chain connects TRBV18 to TRBJ2-2, with D possibly TRBD1 on 6 matching bases. Germline loops: CDR1 KGHSH, CDR2 LQKENI. The V gene lost 3 bases and the J gene lost 8 bases, with 7 bases spanning the gap. The CDR3 length is 12 residues. The CDR3 nucleotides read TGTGCCAGCTCACCGGGGGCAGGGGAGCTGTTTTTT. It yields the protein CASSPGAGELFF.

The CDR3 DNA sequence: TGCGCCAGCAGCCTTCGAGCGGGAGGGGTCAGGGGTAGCTCCTACAATGAGCAGTTCTTC. Encoded protein: CASSLRAGGVRGSSYNEQFF. The gene calls are TRBV5-1 and TRBJ2-1; TRBD2 matches 10 bases. V shed 4 bases and J 0 bases; nucleotides not matched to a gene: 16. Germline CDR1 reads SGHRS; CDR2 reads YFSETQ. The CDR3 spans 20 residues.

The genes are TRBV27 and TRBJ1-5; 8 bases map to TRBD1. The CDR3 has 15 amino acids. V gave up 7 bases and J gave up 2 bases; unmatched junction bases: 7. The germline V gene encodes CDR1 MNHEY and CDR2 SMNVEV (reference sequence). The CDR3 DNA reads TGTGCCAGCAATTTGGACAGGGTGGGCAATCAGCCCCAGCATTTT. Its protein is CASNLDRVGNQPQHF.

On this clonotype itself: This sequence may be a read error, since a much larger clone differs from it by one base. The CDR3 coding sequence is TGCGCCAGCAGCCTTCCCGGGACAGGGGAGAATGAGCAGTTCTTC. It yields the protein CASSLPGTGENEQFF. This chain links TRBV5-1 with TRBJ2-1; TRBD1 aligns across 10 bases. Germline assignment: CDR1 SGHRS and CDR2 YFSETQ. The CDR3 length is 15 residues. The V segment lost 4 bases and the J segment 7 bases; nucleotides outside the gene matches: 8. Full variable domain (rest looked up from reference TRBV5-1 and TRBJ2-1): KAGVTQTPRYLIKTRGQQVTLSCSPISGHRSVSWYQQTPGQGLQFLFEYFSETQRNKGNFPGRFSGRQFSNSRSEMNVSTLELGDSALYLCASSLPGTGENEQFFGPGTRLTVL.

In its sample, this clonotype was seen many times. The rearrangement links TRBV11-2 to TRBJ2-7; no definite D call. With 5 bases removed from V and 1 base from J, the gap between germline ends came to 15 bases. CDR1 and CDR2 from the germline V gene are SGHAT and FQNNGV. This CDR3 comprises 15 residues. For the CDR3, the DNA is TGTGCCAGCAGCCCTGCGGTCGGTGGATCCTACGAGCAGTACTTC. Protein: CASSPAVGGSYEQYF. Based on the CDR3 plus reference TRBV11-2 and TRBJ2-7, the full variable domain is EAGVAQSPRYKIIEKRQSVAFWCNPISGHATLYWYQQILGQGPKLLIQFQNNGVVDDSQLPKDRFSAERLKGVDSTLKIQPAKLEDSAVYLCASSPAVGGSYEQYFGPGTRLTVT.

This clonotype was counted only a few times. The V gene is TRBV11-2, the J gene TRBJ1-5, with D possibly being TRBD1 (5 bases). The CDR3 length is 14 residues. With 5 bases removed from V and 4 bases from J, the gap between germline ends came to 12 bases. The germline V gene has CDR1 SGHAT and CDR2 FQNNGV. The CDR3 nucleotides read TGTGCCAGCAGCCCGGACGGGGCTAATCAGCCCCAGCATTTT. Encoded protein: CASSPDGANQPQHF.

In its sample, this clonotype was seen many times. The chain couples TRBV18 to TRBJ1-1; D might be TRBD1 (6 bases). The CDR3 covers 13 residues. Germline lookup yields CDR1 KGHSH and CDR2 LQKENI. V was shortened by 1 base and J by 8 bases, with 11 bases between the two germline ends. CDR3 DNA: TGTGCCAGCTCACCACAAGACAGGAAAGAAGCTTTCTTT. Residues: CASSPQDRKEAFF.